This entry describes one T cell receptor (beta chain). Each CDR3 protein gets one entry after TCRdb re-called the PCR reads with MiXCR. The sample carries about 3,400 distinct CDR3 sequences, 65% recorded once. This sample stems from a study of CD4 and CD8 cells across lung adenocarcinoma regions. Localized lung adenocarcinoma, a non-small cell lung cancer, affected the donors. This CDR3 has 17 residues. V was trimmed by 1 base and J by 3 bases, leaving 16 bases between them. The sample was CD8+ T cells from the margin of a lung tumor. The rearrangement uses TRBV12-3 or TRBV12-4 and TRBJ2-1, with D possibly matching TRBD2 (7 bases). The sequence came from a female donor with lung adenocarcinoma. The CD4 and CD8 labels of this study may be unreliable. The CDR3 reads CASSLGGGLDLYNEQFF. CDR3 in DNA: TGTGCCAGCAGTTTAGGGGGGGGGCTAGACCTCTACAATGAGCAGTTCTTC.